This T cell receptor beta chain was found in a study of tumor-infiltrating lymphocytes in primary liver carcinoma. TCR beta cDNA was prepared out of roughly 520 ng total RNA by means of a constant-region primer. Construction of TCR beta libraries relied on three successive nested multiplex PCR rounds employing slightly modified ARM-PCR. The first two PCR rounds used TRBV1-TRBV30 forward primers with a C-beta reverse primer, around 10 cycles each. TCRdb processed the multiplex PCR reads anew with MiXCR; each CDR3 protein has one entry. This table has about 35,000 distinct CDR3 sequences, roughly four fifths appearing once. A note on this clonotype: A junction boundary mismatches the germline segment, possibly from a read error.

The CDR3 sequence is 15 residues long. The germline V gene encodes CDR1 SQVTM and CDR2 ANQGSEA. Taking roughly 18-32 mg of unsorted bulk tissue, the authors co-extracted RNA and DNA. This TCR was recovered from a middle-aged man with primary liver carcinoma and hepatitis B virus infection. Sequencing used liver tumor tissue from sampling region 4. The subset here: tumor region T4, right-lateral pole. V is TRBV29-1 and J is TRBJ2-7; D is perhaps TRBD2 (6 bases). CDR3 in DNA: TGCGGCGTTGAAGATCCAGGAGGGAGGTCCTACGAGCAATACTTC. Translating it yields CGVEDPGGRSYEQYF.